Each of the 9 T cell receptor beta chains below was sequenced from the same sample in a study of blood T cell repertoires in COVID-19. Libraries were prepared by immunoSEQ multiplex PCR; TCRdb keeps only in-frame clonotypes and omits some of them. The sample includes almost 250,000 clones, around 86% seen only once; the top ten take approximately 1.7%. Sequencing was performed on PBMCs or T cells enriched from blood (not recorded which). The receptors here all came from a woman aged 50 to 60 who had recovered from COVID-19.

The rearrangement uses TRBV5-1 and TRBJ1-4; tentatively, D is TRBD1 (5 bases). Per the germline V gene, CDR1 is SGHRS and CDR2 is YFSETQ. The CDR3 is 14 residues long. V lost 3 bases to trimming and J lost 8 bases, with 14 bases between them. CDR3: CASSSRDSREKLFF. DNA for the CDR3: TGCGCCAGCAGCTCAAGGGACTCACGGGAAAAACTGTTTTTT. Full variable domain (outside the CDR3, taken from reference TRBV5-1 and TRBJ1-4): KAGVTQTPRYLIKTRGQQVTLSCSPISGHRSVSWYQQTPGQGLQFLFEYFSETQRNKGNFPGRFSGRQFSNSRSEMNVSTLELGDSALYLCASSSRDSREKLFFGSGTQLSVL.

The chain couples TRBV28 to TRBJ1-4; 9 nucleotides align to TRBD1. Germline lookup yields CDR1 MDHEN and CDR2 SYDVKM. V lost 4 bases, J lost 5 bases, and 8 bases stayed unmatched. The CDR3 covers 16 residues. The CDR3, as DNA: TGTGCCAGCAGTTCCCGGGAGACAGGGGGGAATGAAAAACTGTTTTTT. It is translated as CASSSRETGGNEKLFF.

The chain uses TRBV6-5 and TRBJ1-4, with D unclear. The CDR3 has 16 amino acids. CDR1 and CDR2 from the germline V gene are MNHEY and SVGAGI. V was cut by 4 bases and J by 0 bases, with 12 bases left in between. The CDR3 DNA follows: TGTGCCAGCAGTTTATCCCGAGTTACAACTAATGAAAAACTGTTTTTT. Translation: CASSLSRVTTNEKLFF.

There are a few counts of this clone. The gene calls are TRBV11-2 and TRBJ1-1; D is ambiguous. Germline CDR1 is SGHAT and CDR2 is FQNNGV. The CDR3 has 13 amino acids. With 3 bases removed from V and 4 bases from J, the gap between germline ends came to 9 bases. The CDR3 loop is CASSFQTVTEAFF. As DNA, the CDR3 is TGTGCCAGCAGCTTCCAGACTGTCACTGAAGCTTTCTTT.

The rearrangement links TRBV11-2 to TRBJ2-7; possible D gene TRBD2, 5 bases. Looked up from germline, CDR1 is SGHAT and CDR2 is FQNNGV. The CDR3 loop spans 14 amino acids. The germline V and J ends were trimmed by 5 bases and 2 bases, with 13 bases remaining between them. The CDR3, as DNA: TGTGCCAGCAGCCCAAGTACTAGTGCCTACGAGCAGTACTTC. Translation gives CASSPSTSAYEQYF.

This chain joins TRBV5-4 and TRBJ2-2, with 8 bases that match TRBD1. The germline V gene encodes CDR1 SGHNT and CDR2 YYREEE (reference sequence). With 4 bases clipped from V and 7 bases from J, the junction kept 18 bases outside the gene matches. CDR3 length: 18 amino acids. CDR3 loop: CASSRRRNRDRRDGELFF. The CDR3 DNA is TGTGCCAGCAGCCGACGAAGGAACCGGGACAGGAGGGACGGGGAGCTGTTTTTT.

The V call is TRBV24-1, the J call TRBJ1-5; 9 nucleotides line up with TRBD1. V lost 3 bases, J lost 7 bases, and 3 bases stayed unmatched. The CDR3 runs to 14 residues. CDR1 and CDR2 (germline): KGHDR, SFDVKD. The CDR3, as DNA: TGTGCCACCAGTGATGGACAGGGGCTCCAGCCCCAGCATTTT. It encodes CATSDGQGLQPQHF.

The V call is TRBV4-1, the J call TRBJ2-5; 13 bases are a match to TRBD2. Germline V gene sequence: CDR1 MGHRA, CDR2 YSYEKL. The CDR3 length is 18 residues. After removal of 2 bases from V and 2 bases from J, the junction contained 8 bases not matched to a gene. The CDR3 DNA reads TGCGCCAGCAGCCAAAATGGAGGACTAGCGGGAGTTCAAGAGACCCAGTACTTC. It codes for CASSQNGGLAGVQETQYF.

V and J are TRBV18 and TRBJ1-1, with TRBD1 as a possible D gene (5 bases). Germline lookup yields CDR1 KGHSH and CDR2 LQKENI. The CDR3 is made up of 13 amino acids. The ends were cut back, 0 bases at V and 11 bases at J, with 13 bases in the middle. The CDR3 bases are TGTGCCAGCTCACCACCGGGCAGGGCAAGGGCTTTCTTT. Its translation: CASSPPGRARAFF.